Listed here are 7 T cell receptor beta chains from one sample, sequenced in a study of T cells in Graves' hyperthyroidism and ophthalmopathy. Amplified regions were TCR beta CDR3 sequences from RNA transcripts. First-round RT-PCR of the TCR CDR3 relied on the HTBI primer set. TCRdb itself ran the multiplex PCR reads through MiXCR, one entry per CDR3 protein. The sample contains about 280,000 distinct CDR3 sequences, approximately 26% of which appear only once. Specimen: blood. These receptors were obtained from a man in his forties with Graves' hyperthyroidism that later progressed to Graves' ophthalmopathy.

In this sample, this clonotype turned up many times. V is TRBV19 and J is TRBJ1-2, with 9 bases matching TRBD1. Trimming cost V 4 bases and J 6 bases; bases outside gene matches: 18. CDR1 LNHDA and CDR2 SQIVND come from the germline V gene (reference sequence). The CDR3 loop spans 18 amino acids. The CDR3 protein is CASSTRPGTGFLVDGYTF. DNA of the CDR3: TGTGCCAGTAGTACCCGACCCGGGACAGGGTTTTTGGTTGATGGCTACACCTTC.

This clonotype has ten or more counts. The genes are TRBV2 and TRBJ2-7; 10 nucleotides agree with TRBD2. V was pared by 2 bases and J by 4 bases, with 5 bases of the junction left unmatched. This CDR3 region has 15 residues. The germline CDR1 and CDR2 sequences are SNHLY and FYNNEI. CDR3 nucleotide sequence: TGTGCCAGCAGTGAAAGGCTAGCGGGAGTGTACGAGCAGTACTTC. This gives the protein CASSERLAGVYEQYF. Full variable domain (remainder filled in from reference TRBV2 and TRBJ2-7): EPEVTQTPSHQVTQMGQEVILRCVPISNHLYFYWYRQILGQKVEFLVSFYNNEISEKSEIFDDQFSVERPDGSNFTLKIRSTKLEDSAMYFCASSERLAGVYEQYFGPGTRLTVT.

This clonotype was found many times. The gene calls are TRBV12-3 or TRBV12-4 and TRBJ2-7, with TRBD1 identical over 7 bases. The J segment lost 0 bases and the V segment lost 7 bases, leaving 15 bases of the junction unmatched. The CDR3 has 17 residues. The CDR3 is CASTNSSPGQSSYEQYF. DNA for the CDR3: TGTGCCAGCACCAACTCCTCACCGGGACAGAGCTCCTACGAGCAGTACTTC.

This clonotype was seen many times. The chain recombines TRBV6-1 with TRBJ2-7; 9 bases line up with TRBD1. This CDR3 has 16 amino acids. V trimming: 6 bases; J trimming: 3 bases; junction bases outside the gene matches: 12. Germline CDR1 is MNHNS and CDR2 is SASEGT. Here the CDR3 reads CASSQIIGQGNYEQYF. The CDR3 nucleotides are TGTGCCAGCAGCCAAATAATAGGACAGGGGAACTACGAGCAGTACTTC.

The chain employs TRBV6-5 and TRBJ2-7; either TRBD1 or TRBD2 may fit D (5 bases each). Germline lookup yields CDR1 MNHEY and CDR2 SVGAGI. V shed 4 bases and J shed 3 bases, with 19 bases lying between them. CDR3 length equals 16 residues. The CDR3 protein is CASSLGGGAGGYEQYF. The CDR3 coding sequence is TGTGCCAGCAGTTTAGGAGGTGGGGCGGGCGGCTACGAGCAGTACTTC.

In this sample, this clonotype turned up a few times. The V and J genes are TRBV19 and TRBJ2-1; 9 bases are a match to TRBD2. Germline V gene data show CDR1 as LNHDA and CDR2 as SQIVND (reference sequence). Trimming at V came to 4 bases and at J to 2 bases, leaving 3 bases not matched to a gene. The CDR3 runs 15 residues. The CDR3: CASSTSGVTYNEQFF. CDR3 DNA sequence: TGTGCCAGTAGTACTAGCGGGGTCACCTACAATGAGCAGTTCTTC.

This rearrangement joins TRBV6-5 to TRBJ2-7; D remains unclear. Germline-derived CDR1 and CDR2 are MNHEY and SVGAGI. Trimming cost V 2 bases and J 2 bases, with 16 bases left between them. The CDR3 totals 16 residues. The CDR3 spells CASSYGTFGSTYEQYF. CDR3 in DNA: TGTGCCAGCAGTTACGGAACCTTCGGATCGACCTACGAGCAGTACTTC.